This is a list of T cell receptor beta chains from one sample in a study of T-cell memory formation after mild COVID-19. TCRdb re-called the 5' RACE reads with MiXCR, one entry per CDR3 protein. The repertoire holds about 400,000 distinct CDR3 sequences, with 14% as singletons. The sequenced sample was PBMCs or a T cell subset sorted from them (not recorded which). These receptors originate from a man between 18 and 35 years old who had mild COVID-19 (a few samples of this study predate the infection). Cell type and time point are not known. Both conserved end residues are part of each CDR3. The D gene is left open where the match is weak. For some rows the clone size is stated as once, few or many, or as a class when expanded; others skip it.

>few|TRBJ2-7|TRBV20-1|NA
TGCAGTGCTAGGGCAGTCGGATACGAGCAGTACTTC
CSARAVGYEQYF
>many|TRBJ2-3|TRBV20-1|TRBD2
TGCAGTGAGCGGGGGGCCACAGATACGCAGTATTTT
CSERGATDTQYF
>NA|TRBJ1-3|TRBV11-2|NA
TGTGCCAGCAGCTTTCGGGGACTCGCTGGAAACACCATATATTTT
CASSFRGLAGNTIYF
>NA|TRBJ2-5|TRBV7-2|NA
TGTGCCAGCAGCTTAGGCTTGGAGACCCAGTACTTC
CASSLGLETQYF
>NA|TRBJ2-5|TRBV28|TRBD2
TGTGCCAGCAGCCTCACTAGCGGGCGGCAGGCGCCGAAAGAGACCCAGTACTTC
CASSLTSGRQAPKETQYF
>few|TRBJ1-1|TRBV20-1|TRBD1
TGCAGTGCTAATACAGGGGAAAACACTGAAGCTTTCTTT
CSANTGENTEAFF
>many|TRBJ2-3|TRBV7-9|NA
TGTGCCAGCCAAGTGGGTCCCACAGATACGCAGTATTTT
CASQVGPTDTQYF
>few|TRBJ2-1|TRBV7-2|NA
TGTGCCAGCAGCCGACCTAGCCCCTACAATGAGCAGTTCTTC
CASSRPSPYNEQFF
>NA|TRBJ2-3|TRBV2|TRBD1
TGTGCCAGCAGTGACCTTCCGGGACAGCCCGAAGATACGCAGTATTTT
CASSDLPGQPEDTQYF
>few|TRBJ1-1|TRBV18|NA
TGTGCCAGCTCCCGTGACATTAACACTGAAGCTTTCTTT
CASSRDINTEAFF
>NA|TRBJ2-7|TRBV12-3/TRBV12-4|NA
TGTGCCAGCAGTTTCGGGACTTACGAGCAGTACTTC
CASSFGTYEQYF
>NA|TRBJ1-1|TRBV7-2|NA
TGTGCCAGCAGCCCTCGGGGCCCTCAAACCTACACTGAAGCTTTCTTT
CASSPRGPQTYTEAFF
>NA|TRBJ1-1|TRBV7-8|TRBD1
TGTGCCAGCAGATATCGGATAACAGGGTACAGGGGCGACACTGAAGCTTTCTTT
CASRYRITGYRGDTEAFF
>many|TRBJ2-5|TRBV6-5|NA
TGTGCCAGCAGTTACGGGGTCAAAGAGACCCAGTACTTC
CASSYGVKETQYF
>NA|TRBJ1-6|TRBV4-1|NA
TGCGCCAGCAGCCAAGACGACCTTTATAATTCACCCCTCCACTTT
CASSQDDLYNSPLHF
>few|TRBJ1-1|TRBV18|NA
TGTGCCAGCTCACCGGTACAGGGCTTGAACACTGAAGCTTTCTTT
CASSPVQGLNTEAFF
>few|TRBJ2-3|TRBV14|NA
TGTGCCAGCAGCCAAAATTCTGGAGATACGCAGTATTTT
CASSQNSGDTQYF
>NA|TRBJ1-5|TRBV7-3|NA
TGTGCCAGCAGCTTAACCGTGGACATAGATAGCAATCAGCCCCAGCATTTT
CASSLTVDIDSNQPQHF